The 21 T cell receptor beta chains below come from one sample, sequenced in a study of blood T cell repertoires in COVID-19. Profiled with immunoSEQ multiplex PCR; TCRdb holds only in-frame clones, not every one. This table holds about 84,000 clones, more than 70% found once. Input material: peripheral blood. These receptors were taken from a man at least 80 years old with active or convalescent COVID-19.

This clone was detected once. V usage is TRBV9 and J usage is TRBJ1-1; D remains ambiguous. The germline V gene has CDR1 SGDLS and CDR2 YYNGEE. This CDR3 is 14 amino acids long. Trimming took 1 base from V and 1 from J, leaving 8 bases between them. Here the CDR3 reads CASSVYSQNTEAFF. CDR3 DNA: TGTGCCAGCAGCGTATACAGCCAGAACACTGAAGCTTTCTTT.

The J gene is TRBJ1-1, the V gene TRBV29-1; weak D call: TRBD1 (5 bases). The CDR3 is 12 residues long. CDR1 SQVTM and CDR2 ANQGSEA come from the germline V gene. The V end was cut by 7 bases, the J end by 3 bases, with 12 bases between. CDR3 sequence (DNA): TGCAGCGCCCGGGACTTATACACTGAAGCTTTCTTT. Translating it yields CSARDLYTEAFF.

CDR3 DNA: TGTGCCAGCAGCTTGGAGGCGGGAGGGCCGGGTACGCAGTATTTT. Amino acids: CASSLEAGGPGTQYF. The chain is built from TRBV5-6 and TRBJ2-3; 9 nucleotides agree with TRBD2. In germline, CDR1 is SGHDT, CDR2 YYEEEE. The CDR3 loop spans 15 amino acids. V trimming: 0 bases; J trimming: 8 bases; junction bases outside the gene matches: 7. The variable domain in full, with the rest retrieved from reference TRBV5-6 and TRBJ2-3, is DAGVTQSPTHLIKTRGQQVTLRCSPKSGHDTVSWYQQALGQGPQFIFQYYEEEERQRGNFPDRFSGHQFPNYSSELNVNALLLGDSALYLCASSLEAGGPGTQYFGPGTRLTVL.

The J gene is TRBJ2-1, the V gene TRBV20-1; 10 bases are shared with TRBD1. CDR1 and CDR2 from the germline V gene are DFQATT and SNEGSKA (reference sequence). The CDR3 has 17 residues. Germline trimming cut 3 bases from V and 1 base from J; bases unmatched to any gene: 9. CDR3 amino acids: CSASPPPGQGSYNEQFF. The CDR3 DNA is TGCAGTGCTAGTCCCCCCCCGGGACAGGGGTCCTACAATGAGCAGTTCTTC.

This clone was seen once. The chain has TRBV10-3 and TRBJ1-1; no definite D call. CDR1 is ENHRY, CDR2 SYGVKD, per germline. The CDR3 length is 14 residues. V shed 0 bases and J shed 2 bases, with 7 bases lying between them. The CDR3 loop is CAISESRSNTEAFF. CDR3 DNA: TGTGCCATCAGTGAGTCACGGTCAAACACTGAAGCTTTCTTT.

This chain links TRBV18 with TRBJ2-3; the match to TRBD2 covers 14 bases. Trimming at V came to 6 bases and at J to 6 bases, leaving 8 bases not matched to a gene. The CDR3 loop spans 16 amino acids. CDR1 KGHSH and CDR2 LQKENI come from the germline V gene. The CDR3 reads CASSPGLAGEMDTQYF. The CDR3 nucleotides read TGTGCCAGCTCCCCGGGACTAGCGGGAGAGATGGATACGCAGTATTTT.

The chain uses TRBV5-1 and TRBJ1-2; D is uncertain. V was clipped by 0 bases and J by 4 bases, with 13 bases between them. CDR3 length equals 15 residues. Germline lookup yields CDR1 SGHRS and CDR2 YFSETQ. This chain's CDR3 is CASSLGRQTGYGYTF. The CDR3, as DNA: TGCGCCAGCAGCTTGGGACGGCAGACTGGCTATGGCTACACCTTC.

The chain employs TRBV5-1 and TRBJ2-1, with TRBD2 identical over 13 bases. Losses at the gene ends were 2 bases for V and 1 base for J; bases not matched to a gene: 9. CDR1 and CDR2 from the germline V gene are SGHRS and YFSETQ. The CDR3 is made up of 19 amino acids. CDR3: CASSFATSGGIGSYNEQFF. The DNA for the CDR3 is TGCGCCAGCAGCTTCGCGACTAGCGGGGGGATAGGGTCCTACAATGAGCAGTTCTTC.

The chain couples TRBV2 to TRBJ2-7; weak D call: TRBD1 (5 bases). Germline values: CDR1 SNHLY, CDR2 FYNNEI. Trimming pared 4 bases from V and 2 bases from J, leaving 12 bases between. This CDR3 is 14 amino acids long. The CDR3 is CASSVRQSPYEQYF. Here the CDR3 DNA reads TGTGCCAGCAGTGTTCGACAGAGCCCCTACGAGCAGTACTTC.

CDR3 residues: CAISNVGGGSDTQYF. The CDR3, as DNA: TGTGCCATCAGTAATGTGGGGGGTGGGTCAGATACGCAGTATTTT. The chain couples TRBV10-3 to TRBJ2-3; D is perhaps TRBD2 (6 bases). The CDR3 runs to 15 residues. Looked up from germline, CDR1 is ENHRY and CDR2 is SYGVKD. V was trimmed by 5 bases and J by 4 bases, leaving 16 bases between them.

This chain links TRBV19 with TRBJ2-7, with 14 bases that match TRBD2. Germline V gene lookup returns CDR1 LNHDA and CDR2 SQIVND (reference sequence). J gave up 3 bases and V 6 bases, and 4 bases lay outside the gene matches. This CDR3 is built from 15 residues. CDR3 DNA: TGTGCCAGTAGCACGGGGACTAGCGGGAGCTACGAGCAGTACTTC. The encoded protein is CASSTGTSGSYEQYF. Full variable domain (rest looked up from reference TRBV19 and TRBJ2-7): DGGITQSPKYLFRKEGQNVTLSCEQNLNHDAMYWYRQDPGQGLRLIYYSQIVNDFQKGDIAEGYSVSREKKESFPLTVTSAQKNPTAFYLCASSTGTSGSYEQYFGPGTRLTVT.

The rearrangement links TRBV7-2 to TRBJ1-6; D remains unclear. V was pared by 1 base and J by 7 bases, with 2 bases between. Per germline, CDR1 SGHTA and CDR2 FQGNSA. The CDR3 sequence is 12 residues long. The CDR3 DNA reads as TGTGCCAGCAGCTTAGTAAATTCACCCCTCCACTTT. Translation: CASSLVNSPLHF.

This clone was seen only once. The J gene is TRBJ2-5, the V gene TRBV5-1; 11 bases map to TRBD1. The length of the CDR3 is 16 residues. CDR1 and CDR2 from the germline V gene are SGHRS and YFSETQ. After removal of 3 bases from V and 2 bases from J, the junction contained 6 bases not matched to a gene. The CDR3 here is CASSSGGQGGQETQYF. The CDR3 bases are TGCGCCAGCAGCTCCGGGGGACAGGGGGGGCAAGAGACCCAGTACTTC.

The DNA for the CDR3 is TGTGCCAGCAGCTTCGTGTCTGGAAACACCATATATTTT. This sequence encodes CASSFVSGNTIYF. The rearrangement joins TRBV11-2 to TRBJ1-3; D gene uncertain. Deletions cut 3 bases from V and 1 base from J, with 4 bases between. The CDR3 has 13 amino acids. CDR1 and CDR2 from the germline V gene are SGHAT and FQNNGV.

This clone was detected only a few times. The V and J genes are TRBV19 and TRBJ2-2; 11 bases are shared with TRBD2. The ends lost 2 bases at V and 8 bases at J; junction bases unmatched: 13. The CDR3 is made up of 18 amino acids. Germline V lookup: CDR1 LNHDA, CDR2 SQIVND (reference sequence). This chain's CDR3 is CASSILSSGRFVPGELFF. The CDR3 nucleotides read TGTGCCAGTAGTATATTGTCTAGCGGGAGGTTCGTTCCGGGGGAGCTGTTTTTT. The full variable domain, completed using reference TRBV19 and TRBJ2-2, is DGGITQSPKYLFRKEGQNVTLSCEQNLNHDAMYWYRQDPGQGLRLIYYSQIVNDFQKGDIAEGYSVSREKKESFPLTVTSAQKNPTAFYLCASSILSSGRFVPGELFFGEGSRLTVL.

The chain carries TRBV5-4 and TRBJ1-6, with a possible D match to TRBD1 (6 bases). The CDR3 consists of 13 residues. Trimming cost V 7 bases and J 6 bases, with 11 bases left between them. Germline CDR1 reads SGHNT; CDR2 reads YYREEE (reference sequence). CDR3 in amino acids: CASQTGFNSPLHF. The CDR3 nucleotides are TGTGCCAGCCAGACAGGTTTTAATTCACCCCTCCACTTT.

V and J are TRBV7-9 and TRBJ1-1; the D gene is possibly TRBD1 (6 bases). Trimming removed 6 bases at V and 6 bases at J, with 11 bases between. The CDR3 length is 12 residues. The V gene's germline CDR1 is SEHNR and CDR2 FQNEAQ (reference sequence). The CDR3 coding sequence is TGTGCCAGCAGTTTGACAGGCGCTGAAGCTTTCTTT. Its protein product is CASSLTGAEAFF.

The CDR3 here is CASRRGQGFPEAFF. CDR3 nucleotide sequence: TGTGCCAGCAGACGTGGACAGGGATTCCCTGAAGCTTTCTTT. This sequence joins TRBV5-6 and TRBJ1-1, with 8 bases fitting TRBD1. Unmatched junction bases numbered 9, after V lost 5 bases and J lost 6 bases. This CDR3 contains 14 residues. CDR1 and CDR2 from the germline V gene are SGHDT and YYEEEE.

CDR3 coding DNA: TGTGCCAGCAGTTACGTTACAGCAAATCAGCCCCAGCATTTT. Translation gives CASSYVTANQPQHF. The gene calls are TRBV6-6 and TRBJ1-5; D is unclear. Trimming removed 2 bases at V and 4 bases at J, with 9 bases between. The V gene's germline CDR1 is MNHNY and CDR2 SVGAGI (reference sequence). The CDR3 consists of 14 residues.

The chain uses TRBV9 and TRBJ1-1; 8 nucleotides align to TRBD1. Germline values: CDR1 SGDLS, CDR2 YYNGEE. CDR3 length: 12 amino acids. J lost 11 bases, V lost 2 bases, and 5 bases had no gene match. The CDR3 spells CASSVGQGGAFF. In DNA, the CDR3 is TGTGCCAGCAGCGTCGGACAGGGTGGGGCTTTCTTT.

The chain has TRBV7-3 and TRBJ2-1, with 10 bases matching TRBD2. V lost 2 bases to trimming and J lost 4 bases; unmatched junction nucleotides: 2. CDR3 length equals 15 residues. The germline V gene has CDR1 SGHTA and CDR2 FQGTGA. The CDR3 reads CASSLLAGDYNEQFF. DNA of the CDR3: TGTGCCAGCAGCTTACTAGCGGGGGATTACAATGAGCAGTTCTTC.